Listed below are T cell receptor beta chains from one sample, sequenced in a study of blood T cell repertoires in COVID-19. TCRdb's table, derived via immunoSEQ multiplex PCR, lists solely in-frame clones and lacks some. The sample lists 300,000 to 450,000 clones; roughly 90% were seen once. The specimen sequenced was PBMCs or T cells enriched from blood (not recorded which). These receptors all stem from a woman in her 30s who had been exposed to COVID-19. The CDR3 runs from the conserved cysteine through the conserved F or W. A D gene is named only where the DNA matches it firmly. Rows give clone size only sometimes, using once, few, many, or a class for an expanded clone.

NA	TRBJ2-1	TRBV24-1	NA	TGTGCCACCAGTGCGCGGGACCAAACGTACGATGAGCAGTTCTTC	CATSARDQTYDEQFF
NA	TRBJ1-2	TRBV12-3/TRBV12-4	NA	TGTGCCAGCAGTCCACGACTATATGGCTACACCTTC	CASSPRLYGYTF
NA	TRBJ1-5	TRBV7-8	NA	TGTGCCAGCAGCTTAGCGGGGAAAACAGGGAAAGGGAGCCAGCCCCAGCATTTT	CASSLAGKTGKGSQPQHF
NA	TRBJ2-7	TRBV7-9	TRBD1	TGTGCCAGCAGCCCTACAGGGGTCCACGAGCAGTACTTC	CASSPTGVHEQYF
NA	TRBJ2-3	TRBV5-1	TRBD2	TGCGCCAGCAGCTCTTGGCTAGCGGGGACAGATACGCAGTATTTT	CASSSWLAGTDTQYF
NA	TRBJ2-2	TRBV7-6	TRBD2	TGTGCCAGCAGACAAATAGCGGGAGAGGGCACCGGGGAGCTGTTTTTT	CASRQIAGEGTGELFF
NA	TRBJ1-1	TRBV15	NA	TGTGCCACCAGCAGAGATTGGGGGCCAAACACTGAAGCTTTCTTT	CATSRDWGPNTEAFF
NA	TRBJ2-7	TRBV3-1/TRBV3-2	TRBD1	TGTGCCAGCAGCCGAAAGACAGGGGGGGCCTACGAGCAGTACTTC	CASSRKTGGAYEQYF
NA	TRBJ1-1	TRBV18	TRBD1	TGTGCCAGCTCACCAAGGGCAGGGGGGAACACTGAAGCTTTCTTT	CASSPRAGGNTEAFF
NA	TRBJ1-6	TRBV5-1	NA	TGCGCCAGCAGCCTCGATAATTCACCCCTCCACTTT	CASSLDNSPLHF
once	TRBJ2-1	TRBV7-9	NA	TGTGCCAGCAGCTTAAGCGTCTACAATGAGCAGTTCTTC	CASSLSVYNEQFF
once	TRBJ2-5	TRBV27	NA	TGTGCCAGCAGTTTAACGGGATACCAAGAGACCCAGTACTTC	CASSLTGYQETQYF
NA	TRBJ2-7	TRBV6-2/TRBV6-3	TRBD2	TGTGCCAGCAGTATAGCGGGAGGAAACTACGAGCAGTACTTC	CASSIAGGNYEQYF
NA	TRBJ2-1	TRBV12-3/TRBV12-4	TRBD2	TGTGCCAGTCGACTAGCCCCGTACAATGAGCAGTTCTTC	CASRLAPYNEQFF
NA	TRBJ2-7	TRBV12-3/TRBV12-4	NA	TGTGCCAGCAGTGGGGCGTCCTACGAGCAGTACTTC	CASSGASYEQYF
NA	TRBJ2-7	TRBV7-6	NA	TGTGCCAGCAGCTTAGTCCAGGACGAGCAGTACTTC	CASSLVQDEQYF
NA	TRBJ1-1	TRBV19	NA	TGTGCCAGTAGTATAGACGCGGGGGCGGGCACTGAAGCTTTCTTT	CASSIDAGAGTEAFF
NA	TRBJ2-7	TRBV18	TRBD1	TGTGCCAGCTCCCACGGACAGGGGACCTACGAGCAGTACTTC	CASSHGQGTYEQYF
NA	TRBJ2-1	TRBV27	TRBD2	TGTGCCAGCAGAGCAGAGCGGGAGGGGAATGAGCAGTTCTTC	CASRAEREGNEQFF
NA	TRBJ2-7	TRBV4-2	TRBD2	TGTGCCAGCAGCCAGGACCGGGACTACTCCTACGAGCAGTACTTC	CASSQDRDYSYEQYF
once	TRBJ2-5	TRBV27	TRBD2	TGTGCCAGCAGTTCTCCGAGCGGGGTCTCGGCCCAAGAGACCCAGTACTTC	CASSSPSGVSAQETQYF
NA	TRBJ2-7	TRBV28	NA	TGTGCCAGCAGTTTTGGCCCCTCCGGGACACAAATAATCTACGAGCAGTACTTC	CASSFGPSGTQIIYEQYF
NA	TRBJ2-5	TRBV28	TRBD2	TGTGCCAGCAGTGGGACTAGCGGGGGAAACTGGCTCCAAGAGACCCAGTACTTC	CASSGTSGGNWLQETQYF
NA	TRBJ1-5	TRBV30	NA	TGTGCCTGGAGTGGGGGGGGGAGTCAGCCCCAGCATTTT	CAWSGGGSQPQHF
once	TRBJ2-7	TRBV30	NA	TGTGCCTGGAGCGGGATGGAGATCTACGAGCAGTACTTC	CAWSGMEIYEQYF
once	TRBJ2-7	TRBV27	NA	TGTGCCAGCAGAACCCTAGCGCCTTACGAGCAGTACTTC	CASRTLAPYEQYF
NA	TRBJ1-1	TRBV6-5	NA	TGTGCCAGCAGTCCCCGACGGAGCCAGAACACTGAAGCTTTCTTT	CASSPRRSQNTEAFF
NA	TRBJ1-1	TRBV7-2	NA	TGTGCCAGCAGCTTAGTGGGGGGGCTTCAAACTGAAGCTTTCTTT	CASSLVGGLQTEAFF
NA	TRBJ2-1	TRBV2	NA	TGTGCCAGCAGGGATAACACAGGGTACAATGAGCAGTTCTTC	CASRDNTGYNEQFF
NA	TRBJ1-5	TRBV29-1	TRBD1	TGCAGCGTTGCGGACAGGGAAATCGGTCAGCCCCAGCATTTT	CSVADREIGQPQHF
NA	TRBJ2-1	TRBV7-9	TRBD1	TGTGCCAGCAGCTTAGAATACAGGGGTTGGCTGTTCTTC	CASSLEYRGWLFF
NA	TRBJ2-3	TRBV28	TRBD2	TGTGCCAGCAGCGACAGCGGGAGTCCAGATACGCAGTATTTT	CASSDSGSPDTQYF
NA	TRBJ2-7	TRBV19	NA	TGTGCCAGTAGTATCGGGGGTCTCCCGCGGATCTACGAGCAGTACTTC	CASSIGGLPRIYEQYF
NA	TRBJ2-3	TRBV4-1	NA	TGCGCCAGCAGCATCAGGGGGGACACAGATACGCAGTATTTT	CASSIRGDTDTQYF
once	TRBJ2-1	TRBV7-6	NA	TGTGCCAGCAGCTCCGCGGCGGGATGGGGCAATGAGCAGTTCTTC	CASSSAAGWGNEQFF
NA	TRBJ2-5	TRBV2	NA	TGTGCCAGACGACCCCAGGTAGAGACCCAGTACTTC	CARRPQVETQYF
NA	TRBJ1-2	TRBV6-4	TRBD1	TGTGCCAGCAGTGATCCGGGACAGGGATCTGGCTACACCTTC	CASSDPGQGSGYTF
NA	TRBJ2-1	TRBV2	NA	TGTGCCAGCAGAGAGACAATTAGCGAGAGCTCCTACAATGAGCAGTTCTTC	CASRETISESSYNEQFF